The clone carrying this TCR beta chain appeared many times. This specimen comes from a study of spatial heterogeneity in lung cancer. As for the study in general: Consistent detection of more beta-chain than alpha-chain sequences was observed.

The presence of a unique molecular identifier marked each TCR cDNA molecule. From the 5' RACE reads, TCRdb called clonotypes with MiXCR, one entry per CDR3 protein. The sample contains about 22,000 distinct CDR3 sequences, approximately 6.2% of which appear only once. CDR1 is SGHTA, CDR2 FQGTGA, per germline. There are 16 residues in the CDR3. The trim removed 7 bases at V and 0 bases at J, leaving 10 bases unmatched. The time point here: sample taken at primary tumor resection. Researchers sequenced whole RNA taken from tumor, nontumor lung or frozen PBMC without sorting. The TCR comes from a male donor with early-stage non-small cell lung cancer. The specimen was PBMCs, collected at surgery. The genes are TRBV7-3 and TRBJ1-1, with TRBD1 identical over 8 bases. The CDR3 reads CASIPDREVVNTEAFF. DNA for the CDR3: TGTGCCAGCATCCCGGACAGGGAGGTGGTGAACACTGAAGCTTTCTTT.